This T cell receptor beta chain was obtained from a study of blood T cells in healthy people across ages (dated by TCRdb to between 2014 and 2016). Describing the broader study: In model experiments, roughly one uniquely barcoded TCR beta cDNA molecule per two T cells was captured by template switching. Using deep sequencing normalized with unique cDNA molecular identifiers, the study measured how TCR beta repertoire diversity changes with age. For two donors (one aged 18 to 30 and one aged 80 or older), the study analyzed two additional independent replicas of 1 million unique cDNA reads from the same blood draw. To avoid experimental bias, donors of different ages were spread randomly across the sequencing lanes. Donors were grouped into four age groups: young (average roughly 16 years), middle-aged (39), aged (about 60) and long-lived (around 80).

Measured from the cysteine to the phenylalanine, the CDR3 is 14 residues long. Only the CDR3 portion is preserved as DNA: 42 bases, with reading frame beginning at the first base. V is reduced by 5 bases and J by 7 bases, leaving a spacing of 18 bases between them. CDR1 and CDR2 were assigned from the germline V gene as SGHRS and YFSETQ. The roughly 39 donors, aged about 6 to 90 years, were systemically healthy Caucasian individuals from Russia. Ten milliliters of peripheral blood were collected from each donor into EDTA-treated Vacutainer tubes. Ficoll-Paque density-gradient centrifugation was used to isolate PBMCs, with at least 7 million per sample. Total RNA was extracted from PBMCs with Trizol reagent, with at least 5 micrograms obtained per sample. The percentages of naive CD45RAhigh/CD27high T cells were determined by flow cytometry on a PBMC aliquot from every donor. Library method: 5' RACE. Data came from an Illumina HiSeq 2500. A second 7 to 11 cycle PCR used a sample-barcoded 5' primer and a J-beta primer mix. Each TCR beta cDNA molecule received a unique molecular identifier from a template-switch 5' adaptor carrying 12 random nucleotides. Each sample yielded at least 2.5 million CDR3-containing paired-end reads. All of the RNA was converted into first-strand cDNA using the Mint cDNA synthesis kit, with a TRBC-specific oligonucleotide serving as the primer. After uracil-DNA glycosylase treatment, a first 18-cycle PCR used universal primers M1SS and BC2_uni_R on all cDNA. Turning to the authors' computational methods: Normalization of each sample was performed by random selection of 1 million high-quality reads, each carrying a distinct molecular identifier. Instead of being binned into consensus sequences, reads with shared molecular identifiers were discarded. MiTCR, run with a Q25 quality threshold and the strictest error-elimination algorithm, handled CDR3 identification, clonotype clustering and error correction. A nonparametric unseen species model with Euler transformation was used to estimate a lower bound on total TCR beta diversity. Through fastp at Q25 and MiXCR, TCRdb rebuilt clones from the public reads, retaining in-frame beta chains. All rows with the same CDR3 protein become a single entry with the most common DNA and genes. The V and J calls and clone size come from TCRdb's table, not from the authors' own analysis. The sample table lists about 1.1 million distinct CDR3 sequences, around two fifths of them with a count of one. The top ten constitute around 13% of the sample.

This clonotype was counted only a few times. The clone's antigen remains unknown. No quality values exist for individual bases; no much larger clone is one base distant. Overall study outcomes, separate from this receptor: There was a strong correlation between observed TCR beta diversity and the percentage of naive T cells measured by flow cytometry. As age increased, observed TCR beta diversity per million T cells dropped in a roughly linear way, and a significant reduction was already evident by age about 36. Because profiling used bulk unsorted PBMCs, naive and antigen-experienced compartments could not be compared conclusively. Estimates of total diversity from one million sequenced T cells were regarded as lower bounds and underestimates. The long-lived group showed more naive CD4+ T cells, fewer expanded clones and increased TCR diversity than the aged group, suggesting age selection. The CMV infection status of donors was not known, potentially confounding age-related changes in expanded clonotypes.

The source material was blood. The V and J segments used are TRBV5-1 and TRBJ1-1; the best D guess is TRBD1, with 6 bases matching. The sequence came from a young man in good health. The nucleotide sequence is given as TGCGCCAGCAGGCCCGGGGGGGCCGAAGATGAAGCTTTCTTT. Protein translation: CASRPGGAEDEAFF. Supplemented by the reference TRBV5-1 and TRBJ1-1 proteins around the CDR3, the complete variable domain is KAGVTQTPRYLIKTRGQQVTLSCSPISGHRSVSWYQQTPGQGLQFLFEYFSETQRNKGNFPGRFSGRQFSNSRSEMNVSTLELGDSALYLCASRPGGAEDEAFFGQGTRLTVV.